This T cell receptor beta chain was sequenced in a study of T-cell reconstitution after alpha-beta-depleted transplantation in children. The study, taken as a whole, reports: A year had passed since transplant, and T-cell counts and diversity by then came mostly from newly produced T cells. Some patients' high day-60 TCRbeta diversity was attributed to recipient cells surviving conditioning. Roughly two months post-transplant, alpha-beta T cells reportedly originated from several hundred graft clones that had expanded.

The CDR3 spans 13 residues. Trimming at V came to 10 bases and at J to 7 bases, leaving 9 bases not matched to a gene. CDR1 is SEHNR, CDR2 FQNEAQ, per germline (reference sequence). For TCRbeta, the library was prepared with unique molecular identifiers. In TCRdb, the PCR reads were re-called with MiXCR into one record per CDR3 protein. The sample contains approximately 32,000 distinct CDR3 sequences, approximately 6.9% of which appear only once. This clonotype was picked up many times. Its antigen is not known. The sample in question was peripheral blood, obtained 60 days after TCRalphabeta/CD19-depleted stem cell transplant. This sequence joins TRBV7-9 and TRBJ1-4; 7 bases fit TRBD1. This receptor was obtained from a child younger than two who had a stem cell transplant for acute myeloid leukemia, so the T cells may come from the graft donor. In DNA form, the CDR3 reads TGTGCCACCCAAGGGGGCGCGGGTGAAAAACTGTTTTTT. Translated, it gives CATQGGAGEKLFF.